Listed below are T cell receptor beta chains from one sample, sequenced in a study of OX40 agonist ivuxolimab in advanced cancers. TCRdb keeps only in-frame clones here, not all; method: immunoSEQ multiplex PCR. The table lists fewer than 95,000 clones, just over 90% of them singletons. This sample comprised CD4+ or CD8+ T cells sorted from blood, obtained in a trial of the OX40 agonist ivuxolimab. Every receptor here comes from an adult with an advanced solid tumor such as melanoma, head and neck, liver or kidney cancer. The CDR3 runs from the conserved cysteine through the conserved F or W. The D gene is left open where the match is weak. A clone size is listed for some rows: how often the clone was seen (once, few, many), or a class if it is expanded.

TRBJ1-2	TRBV14	TRBD1	once	TGTGCCAGCAGCCAGGGGGACAGGGGACTTTATGGCTACACCTTC	CASSQGDRGLYGYTF
TRBJ2-2	TRBV29-1	-	-	TGCAGCGTTGAAGACGGACCGAAGCTGTTTTTT	CSVEDGPKLFF
TRBJ1-3	TRBV5-1	-	-	TGCGCCAGCAGCTTGAGGCCGGAAGAAGGCTCTGGAAACACCATATATTTT	CASSLRPEEGSGNTIYF
TRBJ2-3	TRBV4-1	TRBD2	-	TGCGCCAGCAGCCCCCTCGGGAGGGGCGGGGGGACAAAGGGCACAGATACGCAGTATTTT	CASSPLGRGGGTKGTDTQYF
TRBJ1-1	TRBV19	-	-	TGTGCCAGTAGTATTCTCGCAGGGCTGAACACTGAAGCTTTCTTT	CASSILAGLNTEAFF
TRBJ1-1	TRBV5-1	-	-	TGCGCCAGCAGCTTGACAGGGAACACTGAAGCTTTCTTT	CASSLTGNTEAFF
TRBJ1-5	TRBV6-6	TRBD1	-	TGTGCCAGCAGTTCCGACGTAACAGGGGGCAGTCAGCCCCAGCATTTT	CASSSDVTGGSQPQHF
TRBJ2-2	TRBV19	TRBD2	-	TGTGCCAGTATCGGACTAGCGGGAAACACCGGGGAGCTGTTTTTT	CASIGLAGNTGELFF
TRBJ2-7	TRBV6-5	-	-	TGTGCCAGCAGCCACGAGGGGGGGCCCTACGAGCAGTACTTC	CASSHEGGPYEQYF
TRBJ2-2	TRBV2	TRBD1	-	TGTGCCAGCAGCCCGAGACAGGGTACCACCGGGGAGCTGTTTTTT	CASSPRQGTTGELFF
TRBJ2-1	TRBV6-4	TRBD1	-	TGTGCCAGCAGTGACTCGACCCAGGGGGCTAATGAGCAGTTCTTC	CASSDSTQGANEQFF
TRBJ1-1	TRBV28	-	-	TGTGCCAGCAGTTTACCGGGGTCCCGGGGAGCTTTCTTT	CASSLPGSRGAFF
TRBJ1-3	TRBV18	-	-	TGTGCCAGCTCAATTTTTGGTCCCGACTCTGGAAACACCATATATTTT	CASSIFGPDSGNTIYF
TRBJ2-2	TRBV7-6	-	-	TGTGCCAGCAGCTTAGACGATTCAGGGGCCGGGGAGCTGTTTTTT	CASSLDDSGAGELFF
TRBJ2-1	TRBV6-5	TRBD1	-	TGTGCCAGCAGTCGACAGGGACGGATCTCCAATGAGCAGTTCTTC	CASSRQGRISNEQFF
TRBJ1-5	TRBV7-9	-	-	TGTGCCAGCAGCGCCGAACAGGGACATCAGCCCCAGCATTTT	CASSAEQGHQPQHF
TRBJ2-1	TRBV11-2	TRBD1	-	TGTGCCAGCAGGCCGACAGGGTGGGGCAATGAGCAGTTCTTC	CASRPTGWGNEQFF
TRBJ2-7	TRBV18	-	-	TGTGCCAGCTCACCCAGCGGCCGGTACGAGCAGTACTTC	CASSPSGRYEQYF
TRBJ1-1	TRBV5-1	-	-	TGCGCCAGCAGCTTGGTGGCAGGGAGTCTCACTGAAGCTTTCTTT	CASSLVAGSLTEAFF
TRBJ1-2	TRBV18	-	-	TGTGCCAGCTCACCCCCCGGGCAGGGAGGGGGCTATGGCTACACCTTC	CASSPPGQGGGYGYTF
TRBJ1-1	TRBV10-2	-	-	TGCGCCAGCAGTGGCCAGATGAACACTGAAGCTTTCTTT	CASSGQMNTEAFF
TRBJ2-1	TRBV5-6	-	-	TGTGCCAGCAGCTGGGGAAGCGGCGACAATGAGCAGTTCTTC	CASSWGSGDNEQFF
TRBJ1-5	TRBV2	-	-	TGTGCCAGCGCGGAGGGCCAGGGGACGGATCAGCCCCAGCATTTT	CASAEGQGTDQPQHF
TRBJ1-1	TRBV18	-	-	TGTGCCAGCTCACCTCGGCGAGACAGCCCCGAAGCTTTCTTT	CASSPRRDSPEAFF
TRBJ1-2	TRBV18	-	-	TGTGCCAGCTCACCAGACAGCGGGTCCTATGGCTACACCTTC	CASSPDSGSYGYTF
TRBJ2-5	TRBV10-3	TRBD2	-	TGTGCCATCAGTGAGTCTGGGATTAAGCGGGGCCAAGAGACCCAGTACTTC	CAISESGIKRGQETQYF
TRBJ2-7	TRBV5-1	TRBD2	once	TGCGCCAGCAAGGTATCGTTAGCCAGGACTAGCGCCACCTACGAGCAGTACTTC	CASKVSLARTSATYEQYF
TRBJ1-5	TRBV11-3	-	-	TGTGCCAGCAGCCTTGGGACGGGAGGGAATCAGCCCCAGCATTTT	CASSLGTGGNQPQHF
TRBJ2-7	TRBV6-6	TRBD1	-	TGTGCCAGCAGGCCACCAACCGGGACAGCAGCCTACGAGCAGTACTTC	CASRPPTGTAAYEQYF
TRBJ2-3	TRBV30	-	-	TGTGCCTGGACAGGGGGCACAGATACGCAGTATTTT	CAWTGGTDTQYF
TRBJ1-1	TRBV10-3	TRBD1	-	TGTGCCATCAGTGGGACAGGGGGGAACACTGAAGCTTTCTTT	CAISGTGGNTEAFF
TRBJ2-3	TRBV19	-	-	TGTGCCAGTACCCCGACAGGTTCCACAGATACGCAGTATTTT	CASTPTGSTDTQYF
TRBJ1-1	TRBV10-2	TRBD1	-	TGCGCCAGCACCCCGACAGGGTATAACACTGAAGCTTTCTTT	CASTPTGYNTEAFF
TRBJ2-3	TRBV7-9	TRBD2	-	TGTGCCAGCAGCCGGACTAGCGGGATCACAGATACGCAGTATTTT	CASSRTSGITDTQYF
TRBJ2-4	TRBV19	-	-	TGTGCCAGTAGTATTACCGGACGGACTCAGTACTTC	CASSITGRTQYF
TRBJ2-1	TRBV5-6	-	-	TGTGCCAGCAGCTCTCGGAGGGCCGGGGATGAGCAGTTCTTC	CASSSRRAGDEQFF
TRBJ1-5	TRBV18	-	-	TGTGCCAGCTCACCAGCGGGGAACAATCAGCCCCAGCATTTT	CASSPAGNNQPQHF
TRBJ2-3	TRBV28	TRBD2	-	TGTGCCAGCATCCCCAGCGGGAGGAACACAGATACGCAGTATTTT	CASIPSGRNTDTQYF
TRBJ1-1	TRBV5-1	TRBD1	-	TGCGCCAGCCGCTCCGGAAACACAGGGGGAAACACTGAAGCTTTCTTT	CASRSGNTGGNTEAFF
TRBJ2-3	TRBV6-5	-	-	TGTGCCAGCCGGGCCGGGTGGAAAGATACGCAGTATTTT	CASRAGWKDTQYF
TRBJ2-3	TRBV27	TRBD2	-	TGTGCCAGCAGTTTTAGGGGATCGACTAGCGGGGGCACAGATACGCAGTATTTT	CASSFRGSTSGGTDTQYF
TRBJ2-1	TRBV4-2	TRBD1	-	TGTGCCAGCAGCCAAGTACAGGGGGCCACCTACAATGAGCAGTTCTTC	CASSQVQGATYNEQFF
TRBJ1-3	TRBV19	-	few	TGTGCCAGTAGTAGCCAAGTCGGCCACACCATATATTTT	CASSSQVGHTIYF
TRBJ1-4	TRBV5-1	TRBD1	-	TGCGCCAGCAGCAAATGGACAGGACCGAATGAAAAACTGTTTTTT	CASSKWTGPNEKLFF
TRBJ2-1	TRBV6-6	TRBD2	-	TGTGCCAGCAGACCTTCAGGCGGGGGGGCCTACAATGAGCAGTTCTTC	CASRPSGGGAYNEQFF
TRBJ1-6	TRBV2	-	few	TGTGCCAGCCGAGAGTTTTTGGATTCACCCCTCCACTTT	CASREFLDSPLHF
TRBJ2-3	TRBV4-2	-	-	TGTGCCAGCAGGGTAGGGCTAGCGTTAGGGGATACGCAGTATTTT	CASRVGLALGDTQYF
TRBJ2-7	TRBV6-6	-	-	TGTGCCAGCAGTTCCCGGGGGGCCTCCTACGAGCAGTACTTC	CASSSRGASYEQYF
TRBJ1-4	TRBV19	-	-	TGTGCCAGTAGTATAATGGGGAGGTACGAAAAACTGTTTTTT	CASSIMGRYEKLFF
TRBJ2-2	TRBV29-1	TRBD2	-	TGCAGCGGCTCCCTCAATAGCGGGCCCGGGGAGCTGTTTTTT	CSGSLNSGPGELFF
TRBJ2-2	TRBV7-3	-	-	TGTGCCAGCAGCGCCTCGACAGGATCCGGGGAGCTGTTTTTT	CASSASTGSGELFF
TRBJ1-1	TRBV18	-	-	TGTGCCAGCTCACAGGGGTTGGACACTGAAGCTTTCTTT	CASSQGLDTEAFF
TRBJ2-1	TRBV20-1	-	-	TGCAGTGCCCCGGCGATTGAGCAGTTCTTC	CSAPAIEQFF
TRBJ2-7	TRBV2	TRBD1	-	TGTGCCAGCTCTGGGACAGGTTTATGGGAGCAGTACTTC	CASSGTGLWEQYF
TRBJ1-2	TRBV5-1	TRBD1	-	TGCGCCAGCATGGAAGGGACAGGGGATGGCTACACCTTC	CASMEGTGDGYTF
TRBJ1-1	TRBV5-1	-	-	TGCGCCAGCAGGTGGGACGGGAACACTGAAGCTTTCTTT	CASRWDGNTEAFF
TRBJ2-4	TRBV2	TRBD2	-	TGTGCCAGCAGTGAAGAAGGGACTAGGAACGTCATTCAGTACTTC	CASSEEGTRNVIQYF
TRBJ1-1	TRBV11-3	-	-	TGTGCCAGCAGCTTCAACAGGGCCCCCCAAGCTTTCTTT	CASSFNRAPQAFF
TRBJ2-7	TRBV11-3	-	-	TGTGCCAGCAGTCCCGCCCTTACAGGGATCGAGCAGTACTTC	CASSPALTGIEQYF